This T cell receptor beta chain was found in a study of Tregs in tolerant kidney transplant recipients. Data came from immunoSEQ multiplex PCR; TCRdb stores just in-frame clones and leaves some out. The data hold around 50,000 clones, with around 83% observed a single time. V lost 1 base and J lost 7, with 11 bases in between. The CDR3 loop spans 13 amino acids. The germline V gene has CDR1 SGDLS and CDR2 YYNGEE. What was sequenced was CD4+ T cells from blood. This clonotype was obtained from a human donor in good health. The chain employs TRBV9 and TRBJ1-2; D is perhaps TRBD1 (6 bases). The chain's CDR3 is CASSVPGEGGYTF. In DNA form, the CDR3 reads TGTGCCAGCAGCGTACCAGGGGAAGGTGGCTACACCTTC. Combining the CDR3 with reference TRBV9 and TRBJ1-2 gives the whole variable domain DSGVTQTPKHLITATGQRVTLRCSPRSGDLSVYWYQQSLDQGLQFLIQYYNGEERAKGNILERFSAQQFPDLHSELNLSSLELGDSALYFCASSVPGEGGYTFGSGTRLTVV.